This T cell receptor (beta chain) emerged from a study of T cells after yellow fever vaccination. Study-level background: Each low-cell-number fraction was prepared by means of SMART-Seq v4 Ultra Low Input.

TCRdb reprocessed the 5' RACE reads with MiXCR, giving one entry per CDR3 protein. The repertoire holds some 350,000 distinct CDR3 sequences, with approximately 4% as singletons. This clonotype has a handful of counts. Its target is not known. Notes on the study in general: When the response was secondary, it was weaker but reached its peak faster, day 5 versus 15. In post-booster samples, most primary-vaccination clones reappeared (96% CD4, around 87% CD8). Abundant contaminating clonotypes from the bulk population could appear in FACS-sorted repertoires.

The V end was cut by 1 base, the J end by 5 bases, with 21 bases between. The CDR3 spans 18 residues. In germline, CDR1 is MDHEN, CDR2 SYDVKM. The origin of this receptor is a man younger than 30 who received the YFV17D yellow fever vaccine. The chain recombines TRBV28 with TRBJ2-1; D perhaps matches TRBD2 (6 bases). Sequenced here: PBMCs, sampled 5 days after the yellow fever booster vaccination. CDR3 loop: CASSLLRADTWEDNEQFF. As DNA, the CDR3 is TGTGCCAGCAGTTTATTAAGAGCCGACACTTGGGAGGACAATGAGCAGTTCTTC. The entire variable domain, with the rest obtained from reference TRBV28 and TRBJ2-1, is as follows: DVKVTQSSRYLVKRTGEKVFLECVQDMDHENMFWYRQDPGLGLRLIYFSYDVKMKEKGDIPEGYSVSREKKERFSLILESASTNQTSMYLCASSLLRADTWEDNEQFFGPGTRLTVL.